This TCR beta chain was recovered during a study of cytomegalovirus exposure and HLA in healthy donors. This clone came up a few times. The PCR ran on 60 Vbeta and 13 Jbeta primers. This table comes from immunoSEQ multiplex PCR, and its TCRdb copy is limited to in-frame clones, with some not included. The repertoire holds roughly 150,000 clones, with around 80% as singletons. The ends lost 7 bases at V and 4 bases at J; junction bases unmatched: 3. Germline CDR1 MNHNS, CDR2 SASEGT. The CDR3 runs 12 residues. This chain links TRBV6-1 with TRBJ1-1, with 7 bases lining up with TRBD1. Sequencing used PBMCs. The clonotype was recovered from a middle-aged man in good health and CMV-seropositive. CDR3 nucleotides: TGTGCCAGCACTAGGACAGGCACTGAAGCTTTCTTT. It yields the protein CASTRTGTEAFF.